This T cell receptor beta chain was profiled in a study of cytomegalovirus exposure and HLA in healthy donors. Use of 60 Vbeta and 13 Jbeta primers characterized the PCR. Sequenced by immunoSEQ multiplex PCR; TCRdb stores in-frame clones only, minus some. In the table there are about 160,000 clones, roughly 70% of which are singletons. Overall study findings and caveats: HLA-A and HLA-B allele assignments for most subjects were reportedly predicted accurately using TCR beta sequences.

Germline values: CDR1 PRHDT, CDR2 FYEKMQ (reference sequence). This CDR3 has 16 residues. To note about this clone: The antigen is undetermined.

The TCR originated in a woman aged 40 to 55 in good health and CMV-seropositive. The chain carries TRBV13 and TRBJ2-5; 8 bases fit TRBD1. The end of the DNA is better explained by TRBJ2-7, so the J call may be wrong. The source material was PBMCs. CDR3 amino acids: CASSRNIQGDSYEQYF. CDR3 coding DNA: TGTGCCAGTAGCCGAAACATACAGGGGGACTCCTACGAGCAGTACTTC.